The 18 T cell receptor beta chains given below trace back to one sample, sequenced in a study of blood T cell repertoires in COVID-19. Libraries were prepared by immunoSEQ multiplex PCR; TCRdb keeps only in-frame clonotypes and omits some of them. The sample contains hundreds of thousands of clones, more than 70% of which appear only once. The specimen sequenced was peripheral blood. These receptor sequences come from a man aged 35 to 55 with acute or convalescent COVID-19.

This clone was seen a single time. This chain links TRBV5-8 with TRBJ2-2; 9 nucleotides align to TRBD1. The CDR3 loop spans 16 amino acids. The germline V gene encodes CDR1 SGHTS and CDR2 YDEGEE. V lost 7 bases to trimming and J lost 4 bases; unmatched junction nucleotides: 11. The CDR3 DNA reads TGTGCCAGCGATAAGGTGGGACAGGGAGGCACCGGGGAGCTGTTTTTT. Its protein product is CASDKVGQGGTGELFF.

This clone appeared a single time. V is TRBV7-3 and J is TRBJ1-2; D is perhaps TRBD1 (5 bases). This CDR3 spans 14 amino acids. The V end was cut by 5 bases, the J end by 9 bases, with 19 bases between. CDR1 is SGHTA and CDR2 is FQGTGA in the germline V gene. CDR3 amino acids: CASSHPDSPGSYTF. The CDR3 DNA reads as TGTGCCAGCAGCCACCCCGACAGCCCAGGCAGCTACACCTTC.

The rearrangement links TRBV12-3 or TRBV12-4 to TRBJ2-7; D might be TRBD1 (6 bases). V dropped 8 bases and J dropped 2 bases, with 7 bases sitting between them. The CDR3 length is 11 residues. Here the CDR3 reads CASGTTYEQYF. Here the CDR3 DNA reads TGTGCCAGCGGGACAACCTACGAGCAGTACTTC.

This chain joins TRBV19 and TRBJ1-5; the D gene is possibly TRBD1 (6 bases). Germline V gene lookup returns CDR1 LNHDA and CDR2 SQIVND (reference sequence). V lost 6 bases and J 2 bases, leaving 11 bases between the germline ends. This CDR3 is built from 14 residues. The CDR3 here is CASRTGTRNQPQHF. The DNA of the CDR3 is TGTGCCAGTAGGACGGGGACACGCAATCAGCCCCAGCATTTT.

CDR3 DNA sequence: TGTGCCAGCGAACCTAGCGGGATCAATGAGCAGTTCTTC. Translation: CASEPSGINEQFF. The J gene is TRBJ2-1, the V gene TRBV6-5, with 9 nucleotides matching TRBD2. Trimming cost V 8 bases and J 6 bases; bases outside gene matches: 5. CDR1 MNHEY and CDR2 SVGAGI come from the germline V gene. The CDR3 has 13 residues.

The V gene is TRBV3-1 (or the pseudogene TRBV3-2), the J gene TRBJ1-1; D not resolved. The V end was cut by 3 bases, the J end by 6 bases, with 11 bases between. This CDR3 comprises 13 residues. Germline V gene data show CDR1 as LGHDT and CDR2 as YNNKEL (reference sequence). CDR3 in DNA: TGTGCCAGCAGCCACCGGGATAAGTCTGAAGCTTTCTTT. It yields the protein CASSHRDKSEAFF.

The table lists this clone with a count of one. The V gene is TRBV21-1, the J gene TRBJ1-3; no DNA check was done on the table's D call, TRBD1. TRBV21-1 is flagged as a pseudogene. CDR3 size: 18 residues. As DNA, the CDR3 is TGTGCCAGCAGCAAAGCCGTAGGGACAGCTCATTCTGGAAACACCATATATTTT. Its translation: CASSKAVGTAHSGNTIYF.

This chain uses TRBV4-2 with TRBJ1-2; possibly TRBD1 for D (5 bases). The CDR3 contains 15 residues. V gave up 1 base and J gave up 2 bases, with 11 bases separating them. The germline V gene has CDR1 LGHNA and CDR2 YNFKEQ. CDR3 region: CASSQVLGGNYGYTF. DNA of the CDR3: TGTGCCAGCAGCCAAGTATTGGGGGGAAACTATGGCTACACCTTC.

Only one count was recorded for this clone. The rearrangement joins TRBV5-4 to TRBJ1-4, with TRBD1 as a possible D gene (6 bases). V was pared by 3 bases and J by 8 bases, with 14 bases between. The CDR3 has 14 amino acids. The V gene's germline CDR1 is SGHNT and CDR2 YYREEE (reference sequence). This CDR3 is CASSSSGTTEKLFF. The CDR3 DNA is TGTGCCAGCAGCTCCTCCGGGACAACCGAAAAACTGTTTTTT.

V usage is TRBV7-3 and J usage is TRBJ2-1, with a tentative D call TRBD1 (6 bases). The V end lost 4 bases, the J end lost 5 bases, and 12 bases lay between the germline ends. CDR1 is SGHTA, CDR2 FQGTGA, per germline. The CDR3 is 14 residues long. CDR3 DNA: TGTGCCAGCAGCTCCTGGGGGCCGAACAATGAGCAGTTCTTC. Encoded protein: CASSSWGPNNEQFF.

J is TRBJ2-7 and V is TRBV7-2, with D perhaps matching TRBD2 (5 bases). CDR3 length equals 14 residues. Trimming cost V 1 base and J 3 bases, with 10 bases left between them. Per the germline V gene, CDR1 is SGHTA and CDR2 is FQGNSA. CDR3 amino acids: CASSLVGAFYEQYF. DNA for the CDR3: TGTGCCAGCAGCTTAGTGGGAGCTTTCTACGAGCAGTACTTC.

CDR3 loop: CASSQDSFSGANVLTF. CDR3 nucleotide sequence: TGTGCCAGCAGCCAGGACAGTTTCTCTGGGGCCAACGTCCTGACTTTC. The V gene is TRBV5-4, the J gene TRBJ2-6; tentatively, D is TRBD1 (6 bases). Deletions cut 4 bases from V and 0 bases from J, with 11 bases between. CDR3 length equals 16 residues. CDR1 is SGHNT, CDR2 YYREEE, per germline (reference sequence).

For this clone: The junction differs from germline at one of its ends, possibly a read error. The chain recombines TRBV5-4 with TRBJ1-3; possible D gene TRBD1, 6 bases. The germline V gene encodes CDR1 SGHNT and CDR2 YYREEE (reference sequence). The CDR3 is made up of 14 amino acids. CDR3 coding DNA: TGTGCCAGCAGCTCGCGACAGGCTGGGAACACCATATATTTT. Its translation is CASSSRQAGNTIYF.

The J gene is TRBJ1-1, the V gene TRBV29-1, with D possibly being TRBD1 (6 bases). The germline CDR1 and CDR2 sequences are SQVTM and ANQGSEA. This CDR3 contains 13 residues. V gave up 3 bases and J gave up 1 base, with 9 bases separating them. The CDR3 bases are TGCAGCGTTGAGGGGGCGGGGAACACTGAAGCTTTCTTT. As protein: CSVEGAGNTEAFF.

The V call is TRBV19, the J call TRBJ1-4, with 8 positions matching TRBD1. The CDR3 runs 14 residues. V was clipped by 4 bases and J by 6 bases; unmatched bases: 4. CDR1 is LNHDA, CDR2 SQIVND, per germline (reference sequence). The CDR3 nucleotides are TGTGCCAGTAGTACGGACAGGGAGTATGAAAAACTGTTTTTT. The encoded protein is CASSTDREYEKLFF.

The V call is TRBV19, the J call TRBJ2-7, with 7 bases lining up with TRBD2. CDR1 is LNHDA, CDR2 SQIVND, per germline (reference sequence). V lost 7 bases and J lost 3; bases outside the gene matches: 9. This CDR3 region has 14 residues. The CDR3 reads CASTVSGGFYEQYF. CDR3 nucleotide sequence: TGTGCCAGTACGGTGTCGGGGGGATTCTACGAGCAGTACTTC.

The chain couples TRBV6-2 or TRBV6-3 to TRBJ1-4; D call uncertain. The CDR3 loop spans 16 amino acids. V dropped 0 bases and J dropped 11 bases, with 19 bases sitting between them. Germline V CDR1 and CDR2: MNHEY, SVGEGT. For the CDR3, the DNA is TGTGCCAGCAGTTACTCGTTGGGTTCCCCGCTGGAGAAACTGTTTTTT. Its translation is CASSYSLGSPLEKLFF.

V and J are TRBV5-6 and TRBJ2-2; TRBD2 might be the D (6 bases). Germline V gene sequence: CDR1 SGHDT, CDR2 YYEEEE. Between the trimmed V and J ends, which lost 5 bases and 4 bases, there was a span of 12 bases. The CDR3 has 14 amino acids. CDR3 region: CASRGGNPTGELFF. CDR3 nucleotides: TGTGCCAGCAGAGGAGGGAACCCCACCGGGGAGCTGTTTTTT.